These T cell receptor beta chains were read from a single sample in a study of cytomegalovirus exposure and HLA in healthy donors. Sequenced by immunoSEQ multiplex PCR; TCRdb stores in-frame clones only, minus some. Among approximately 150,000 clones listed, about 84% were seen once. The source material was PBMCs. These receptors all stem from a woman aged 40 to 50 in good health and CMV-seropositive. The CDR3 runs from the conserved cysteine through the conserved F or W. Each record gives: clone size, V gene, D gene, CDR3 length, J gene, CDR3 DNA, CDR3 protein. D genes are given only for firm matches. Clone size is shown for a subset of rows, as once, few, many or a class of expanded clone.

>-|TRBV6-5|-|15|TRBJ1-4
TGTGCCAGCAGGGCTCACAGCTCAACTAATGAAAAACTGTTTTTT
CASRAHSSTNEKLFF
>-|TRBV7-6|TRBD1|19|TRBJ2-7
TGTGCCAGCAGCTTAATAACCGCCTCCGGGACAGGGATGTACTACGAGCAGTACTTC
CASSLITASGTGMYYEQYF
>once|TRBV18|-|13|TRBJ2-7
TGTGCCAGCTCACCAAAGCAGGGATACGAGCAGTACTTC
CASSPKQGYEQYF
>once|TRBV7-3|-|15|TRBJ2-6
TGTGCCAGCAGCCTCAACATGGCCGGGGCCAACGTCCTGACTTTC
CASSLNMAGANVLTF
>-|TRBV7-9|TRBD2|15|TRBJ2-7
TGTGCCAGCAGCTTATCACTAGCGGGACATTACGAGCAGTACTTC
CASSLSLAGHYEQYF
>few|TRBV2|-|12|TRBJ2-5
TGTGCCCCCGGGGAATCTCAAGAGACCCAGTACTTC
CAPGESQETQYF
>-|TRBV7-2|-|15|TRBJ2-1
TGTGCCAGCAGCTTAGAGATAGCGGTTTACAATGAGCAGTTCTTC
CASSLEIAVYNEQFF
>-|TRBV5-1|-|14|TRBJ2-3
TGCGCCAGCAGCCCCGAGGTACAGGCGAATACGCAGTATTTT
CASSPEVQANTQYF
>once|TRBV27|-|15|TRBJ1-1
TGTGCCAGCAGGTTGACCTTGACGGGGAACACTGAAGCTTTCTTT
CASRLTLTGNTEAFF
>-|TRBV11-1|-|15|TRBJ1-6
TGTGCCAGCAGCTTAGAGGCACACCAGGCTTCACCCCTCCACTTT
CASSLEAHQASPLHF
>-|TRBV11-2|-|12|TRBJ2-4
TGTGCCAGCAGCTTAATGTCGGGTATTCAGTACTTC
CASSLMSGIQYF
>-|TRBV9|-|14|TRBJ1-2
TGTGCCAGCAGCGTAGGGCCCGCTAACTATGGCTACACCTTC
CASSVGPANYGYTF
>once|TRBV6-1|-|15|TRBJ1-5
TGTGCCAGCACCCCCCCACAGGGTAGCAATCAGCCCCAGCATTTT
CASTPPQGSNQPQHF
>-|TRBV19|-|15|TRBJ2-7
TGTGCCAGTAGTAGATCTCACCTTACTTCCTACGAGCAGTACTTC
CASSRSHLTSYEQYF
>-|TRBV19|-|14|TRBJ1-5
TGTGCCAGTAGTATCCGCAGGGAGGGACAGCCCCAGCATTTT
CASSIRREGQPQHF
>-|TRBV2|TRBD2|17|TRBJ2-5
TGTGCCAGCAGTGTAACCGCGGGAGGGGGGCCCCAAGAGACCCAGTACTTC
CASSVTAGGGPQETQYF
>-|TRBV19|TRBD1|14|TRBJ2-2
TGTGCCAGTAGTAGAAACAGGGGTCGAGGGGAGCTGTTTTTT
CASSRNRGRGELFF
>-|TRBV7-9|-|13|TRBJ2-4
TGTGCCAGCAGCTTGGGTACAGCCAACATTCAGTACTTC
CASSLGTANIQYF
>-|TRBV11-3|-|12|TRBJ2-3
TGTGCCAGCAGCTTAACGGGAGATACGCAGTATTTT
CASSLTGDTQYF
>-|TRBV30|-|13|TRBJ1-5
TGTGCCTGGAGTGTACATGGTAATGAGCCCCAGCATTTT
CAWSVHGNEPQHF
>-|TRBV5-4|-|17|TRBJ2-7
TGTGCCAGCAGCCACGGAGGGTCCCCTCGAAAGACTAACGAGCAGTACTTC
CASSHGGSPRKTNEQYF
>-|TRBV6-5|-|14|TRBJ1-4
TGTGCCAGCACCCCAGGGTTTAAGAGTGAAAAACTGTTTTTT
CASTPGFKSEKLFF
>once|TRBV5-1|-|14|TRBJ2-2
TGCGCCAGCAGCTTCGAGGGGGGGACCGGGGAGCTGTTTTTT
CASSFEGGTGELFF
>few|TRBV5-1|-|13|TRBJ2-3
TGCGCCAGCAGCTTCCGGGACACAGATACGCAGTATTTT
CASSFRDTDTQYF
>-|TRBV6-5|-|15|TRBJ1-1
TGTGCCAGCAGTTACTCGAGGAGCACGGACACTGAAGCTTTCTTT
CASSYSRSTDTEAFF
>-|TRBV19|-|15|TRBJ1-1
TGTGCCAGTAGTGTTACCCAGGCAATGAACACTGAAGCTTTCTTT
CASSVTQAMNTEAFF
>once|TRBV15|TRBD1|12|TRBJ1-1
TGTGCCACCTGCGACAGGGACACTGAAGCTTTCTTT
CATCDRDTEAFF
>-|TRBV9|-|12|TRBJ2-1
TGTGCCAGCAGCCTTTTTAACAATGAGCAGTTCTTC
CASSLFNNEQFF
>-|TRBV6-6|-|16|TRBJ2-7
TGTGCCAGCAGGGCGACCTGGCAGGGGTGGATCTACGAGCAGTACTTC
CASRATWQGWIYEQYF
>-|TRBV5-1|TRBD2|14|TRBJ2-3
TGCGCCAGCAGCTTGTTAGCGGGAGCAGATACGCAGTATTTT
CASSLLAGADTQYF
>-|TRBV27|TRBD1|16|TRBJ2-7
TGTGCCAGCAGTTTATCCCCGGGACAGGGACGGTACGAGCAGTACTTC
CASSLSPGQGRYEQYF
>-|TRBV6-1|-|15|TRBJ2-7
TGTGCCAGCAGTGTAAATCCGGGTCCCAACTACGAGCAGTACTTC
CASSVNPGPNYEQYF
>-|TRBV7-2|-|15|TRBJ1-4
TGTGCCAGCAGCCAGGATCGGGGTCAGAATGAAAAACTGTTTTTT
CASSQDRGQNEKLFF
>-|TRBV15|-|15|TRBJ2-6
TGTGCCACCAGCAGACAGTTAACTGGGGCCAACGTCCTGACTTTC
CATSRQLTGANVLTF
>-|TRBV28|-|13|TRBJ1-1
TGTGCCAGCACAGGGGCCCTGAACACTGAAGCTTTCTTT
CASTGALNTEAFF
>-|TRBV6-1|-|13|TRBJ1-2
TGTGCCAGCAGTGAAGGTGCCAGATGGGGCTACACCTTC
CASSEGARWGYTF
>-|TRBV5-1|TRBD1|16|TRBJ1-1
TGCGCCAGCAGCACCGGTCCCGGGACAGGGAACACTGAAGCTTTCTTT
CASSTGPGTGNTEAFF
>-|TRBV11-2|TRBD1|15|TRBJ1-5
TGTGCCAGCAGCTCCCGGGACAGAGGGGATCAGCCCCAGCATTTT
CASSSRDRGDQPQHF
>-|TRBV14|TRBD1|13|TRBJ2-5
TGTGCCAGCACACGGGACAGCCAAGAGACCCAGTACTTC
CASTRDSQETQYF
>-|TRBV28|TRBD1|15|TRBJ1-5
TGTGCCAGCACCCTGACAGGGATGAGCAATCAGCCCCAGCATTTT
CASTLTGMSNQPQHF
>-|TRBV2|-|15|TRBJ2-7
TGTGCCAGCAGCGCGGACCAGCGGAGCTCCTACGAGCAGTACTTC
CASSADQRSSYEQYF
>-|TRBV5-4|TRBD2|15|TRBJ2-5
TGTGCCAGCAGCCTAGGACTAGCGGATCAAGAGACCCAGTACTTC
CASSLGLADQETQYF
>-|TRBV7-2|TRBD2|15|TRBJ2-7
TGTGCCAGCAGCCGCGGAGGGACTAGTCAATACGAGCAGTACTTC
CASSRGGTSQYEQYF
>-|TRBV9|-|14|TRBJ2-5
TGTGCCAGCAGCGTAGGGGGGGAACAAGAGACCCAGTACTTC
CASSVGGEQETQYF
>-|TRBV29-1|-|12|TRBJ2-1
TGCAGCGTAAGACACTCCTACAATGAGCAGTTCTTC
CSVRHSYNEQFF
>few|TRBV19|TRBD2|14|TRBJ2-1
TGTGCCAGTAGTATTGTGGGAGGGCCCAATGAGCAGTTCTTC
CASSIVGGPNEQFF
>-|TRBV5-6|TRBD1|13|TRBJ1-4
TGTGCCAGCAGCTTCGACAGGGTTGAAAAACTGTTTTTT
CASSFDRVEKLFF
>-|TRBV5-1|-|14|TRBJ2-7
TGCGCCAGCAGCATGGACGGGGGTACCTACGAGCAGTACTTC
CASSMDGGTYEQYF
>-|TRBV5-4|-|15|TRBJ1-5
TGTGCCAGCAGCTTGGACGGAGGCGGCAATCAGCCCCAGCATTTT
CASSLDGGGNQPQHF
>-|TRBV5-1|-|14|TRBJ2-7
TGCGCCAGCAGCTCCAATGGGGCAACGGGCGAGCAGTACTTC
CASSSNGATGEQYF
>-|TRBV5-4|TRBD1|16|TRBJ1-2
TGTGCCAGCAGCTTGTCCGCAGTAGGGGGCGCACGGGGCTACACCTTC
CASSLSAVGGARGYTF
>-|TRBV29-1|-|11|TRBJ2-2
TGCAGCGTTCGGGGTGCGGGGGAGCTGTTTTTT
CSVRGAGELFF
>-|TRBV7-2|TRBD2|17|TRBJ2-2
TGTGCCAGCAGCGGAGGGACTAGCGGGATGAACACCGGGGAGCTGTTTTTT
CASSGGTSGMNTGELFF